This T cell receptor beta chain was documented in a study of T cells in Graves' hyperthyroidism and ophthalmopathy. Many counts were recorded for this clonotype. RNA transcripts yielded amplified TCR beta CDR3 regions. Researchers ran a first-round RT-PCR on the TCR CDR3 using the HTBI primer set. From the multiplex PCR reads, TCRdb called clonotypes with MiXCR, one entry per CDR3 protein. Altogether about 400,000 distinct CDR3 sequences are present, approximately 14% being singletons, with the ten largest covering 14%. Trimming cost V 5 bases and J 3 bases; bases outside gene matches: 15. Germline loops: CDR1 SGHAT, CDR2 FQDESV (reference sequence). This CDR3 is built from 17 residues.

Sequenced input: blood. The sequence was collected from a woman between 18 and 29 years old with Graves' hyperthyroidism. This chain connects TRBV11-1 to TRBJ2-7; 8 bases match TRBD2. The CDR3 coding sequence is TGTGCCAGCAGCCCTTTTGGCGGGGGGCAGAGGGGCTACGAGCAGTACTTC. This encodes CASSPFGGGQRGYEQYF.